These 3 T cell receptor beta chains were sequenced from one sample in a study of PD-1 blockade in classical Hodgkin lymphoma. Profiled with immunoSEQ multiplex PCR; TCRdb holds only in-frame clones, not every one. The table has over 25,000 clones, approximately 86% seen once. In every patient, relapse followed autologous stem cell transplantation, while exposure to brentuximab vedotin differed. Negative selection with magnets was how CD8+ T cells were isolated from the thawed PBMCs. The source material was CD8+ T cells from blood, sampled at baseline. These receptors were obtained from a human donor with classical Hodgkin lymphoma.

The V gene is TRBV9, the J gene TRBJ1-3; a weak D match, TRBD1 (6 bases). Per germline, CDR1 SGDLS and CDR2 YYNGEE. This CDR3 contains 16 residues. Trimming took 7 bases from V and 0 from J, leaving 17 bases between them. The DNA for the CDR3 is TGTGCCAGCTACCCTACCGGGACAAACTCTGGAAACACCATATATTTT. It is translated as CASYPTGTNSGNTIYF.

The V and J genes are TRBV2 and TRBJ2-7; D possibly uses TRBD1 or TRBD2 (6 bases each). Trimming cost V 3 bases and J 2 bases, with 8 bases left between them. Germline-derived CDR1 and CDR2 are SNHLY and FYNNEI. The CDR3 has 13 amino acids. DNA for the CDR3: TGTGCCAGCAGTGAGGAGGGGGCCTACGAGCAGTACTTC. Encoded protein: CASSEEGAYEQYF.

The CDR3, as DNA: TGTGCCAGCAGCTTGGGACAGGGAGCGAACACCGGGGAGCTGTTTTTT. This translates into CASSLGQGANTGELFF. This chain connects TRBV5-4 to TRBJ2-2, with TRBD1 matching over 7 bases. This CDR3 contains 16 residues. The germline CDR1 and CDR2 sequences are SGHNT and YYREEE (reference sequence). J gave up 0 bases and V 0 bases, and 2 bases lay outside the gene matches.